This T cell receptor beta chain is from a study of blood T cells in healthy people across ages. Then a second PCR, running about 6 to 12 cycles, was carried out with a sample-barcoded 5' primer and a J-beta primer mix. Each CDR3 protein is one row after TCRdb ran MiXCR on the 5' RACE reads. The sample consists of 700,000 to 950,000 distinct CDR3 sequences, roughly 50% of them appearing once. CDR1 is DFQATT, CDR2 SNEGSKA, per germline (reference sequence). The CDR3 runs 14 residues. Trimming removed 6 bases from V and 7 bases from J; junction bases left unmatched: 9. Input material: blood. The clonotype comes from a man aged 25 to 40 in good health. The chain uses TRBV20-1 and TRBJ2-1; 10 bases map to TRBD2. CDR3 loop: CSAFSGRASNEQFF. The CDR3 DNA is TGCAGTGCCTTCAGCGGGAGGGCCAGTAATGAGCAGTTCTTC.